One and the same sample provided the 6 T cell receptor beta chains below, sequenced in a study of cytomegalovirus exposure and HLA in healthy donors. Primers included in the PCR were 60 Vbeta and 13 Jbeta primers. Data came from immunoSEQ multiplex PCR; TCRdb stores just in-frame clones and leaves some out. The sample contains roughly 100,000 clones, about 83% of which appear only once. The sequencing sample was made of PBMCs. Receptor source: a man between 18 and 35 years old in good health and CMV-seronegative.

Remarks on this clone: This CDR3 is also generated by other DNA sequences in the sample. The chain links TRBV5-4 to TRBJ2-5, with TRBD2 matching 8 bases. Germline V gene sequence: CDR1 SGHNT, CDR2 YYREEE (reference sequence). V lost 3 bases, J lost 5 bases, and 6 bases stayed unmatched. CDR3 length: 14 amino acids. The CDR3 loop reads CASSSSGRKETQYF. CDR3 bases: TGTGCCAGCAGCTCTAGCGGGCGTAAGGAGACCCAGTACTTC.

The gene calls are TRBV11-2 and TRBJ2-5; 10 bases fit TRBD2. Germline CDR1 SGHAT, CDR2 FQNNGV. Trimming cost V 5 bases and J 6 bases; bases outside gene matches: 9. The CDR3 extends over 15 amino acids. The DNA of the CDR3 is TGTGCCAGCAGCCTGCCTAGCGGGAGTAGGCAGACCCAGTACTTC. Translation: CASSLPSGSRQTQYF. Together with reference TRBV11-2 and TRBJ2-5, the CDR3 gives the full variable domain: EAGVAQSPRYKIIEKRQSVAFWCNPISGHATLYWYQQILGQGPKLLIQFQNNGVVDDSQLPKDRFSAERLKGVDSTLKIQPAKLEDSAVYLCASSLPSGSRQTQYFGPGTRLLVL.

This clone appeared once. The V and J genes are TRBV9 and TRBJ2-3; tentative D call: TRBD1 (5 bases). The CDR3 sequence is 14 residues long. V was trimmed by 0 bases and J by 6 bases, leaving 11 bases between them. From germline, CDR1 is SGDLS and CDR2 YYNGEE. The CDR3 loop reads CASSVAHPGDTQYF. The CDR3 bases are TGTGCCAGCAGCGTAGCTCACCCAGGGGATACGCAGTATTTT.

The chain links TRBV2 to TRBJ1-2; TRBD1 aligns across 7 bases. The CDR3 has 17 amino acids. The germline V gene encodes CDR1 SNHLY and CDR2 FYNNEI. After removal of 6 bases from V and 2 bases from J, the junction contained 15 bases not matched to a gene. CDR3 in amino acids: CASRSPSTGVANYGYTF. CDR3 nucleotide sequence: TGTGCCAGCAGGTCCCCCTCAACAGGGGTAGCCAACTATGGCTACACCTTC.

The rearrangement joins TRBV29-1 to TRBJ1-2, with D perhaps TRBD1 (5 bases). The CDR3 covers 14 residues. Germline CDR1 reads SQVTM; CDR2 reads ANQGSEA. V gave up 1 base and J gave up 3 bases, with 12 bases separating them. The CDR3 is CSVEGGGTHYGYTF. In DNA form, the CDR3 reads TGCAGCGTTGAAGGGGGAGGGACTCACTATGGCTACACCTTC.

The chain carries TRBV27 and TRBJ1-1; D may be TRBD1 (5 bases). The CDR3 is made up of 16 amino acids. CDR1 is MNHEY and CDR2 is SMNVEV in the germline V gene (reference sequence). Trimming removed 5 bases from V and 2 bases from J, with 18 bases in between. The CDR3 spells CASSPQTVSTNTEAFF. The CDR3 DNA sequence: TGTGCCAGCAGTCCCCAGACAGTCTCAACTAACACTGAAGCTTTCTTT.